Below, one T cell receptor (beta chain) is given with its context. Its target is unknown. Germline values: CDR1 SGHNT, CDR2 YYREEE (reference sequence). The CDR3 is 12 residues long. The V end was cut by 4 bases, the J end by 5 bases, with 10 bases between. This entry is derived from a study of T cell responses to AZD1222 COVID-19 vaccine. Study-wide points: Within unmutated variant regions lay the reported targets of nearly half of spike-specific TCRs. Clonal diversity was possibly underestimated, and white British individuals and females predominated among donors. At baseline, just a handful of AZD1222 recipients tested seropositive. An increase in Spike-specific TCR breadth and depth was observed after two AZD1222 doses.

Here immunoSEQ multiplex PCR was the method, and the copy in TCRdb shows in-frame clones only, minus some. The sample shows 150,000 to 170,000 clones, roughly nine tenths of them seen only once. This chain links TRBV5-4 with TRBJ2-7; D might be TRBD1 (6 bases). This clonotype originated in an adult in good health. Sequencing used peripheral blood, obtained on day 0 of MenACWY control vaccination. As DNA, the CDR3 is TGTGCCAGCAGCCGGGACATCCACGAGCAGTACTTC. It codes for CASSRDIHEQYF. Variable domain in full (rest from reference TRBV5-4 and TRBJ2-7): ETGVTQSPTHLIKTRGQQVTLRCSSQSGHNTVSWYQQALGQGPQFIFQYYREEENGRGNFPPRFSGLQFPNYSSELNVNALELDDSALYLCASSRDIHEQYFGPGTRLTVT.